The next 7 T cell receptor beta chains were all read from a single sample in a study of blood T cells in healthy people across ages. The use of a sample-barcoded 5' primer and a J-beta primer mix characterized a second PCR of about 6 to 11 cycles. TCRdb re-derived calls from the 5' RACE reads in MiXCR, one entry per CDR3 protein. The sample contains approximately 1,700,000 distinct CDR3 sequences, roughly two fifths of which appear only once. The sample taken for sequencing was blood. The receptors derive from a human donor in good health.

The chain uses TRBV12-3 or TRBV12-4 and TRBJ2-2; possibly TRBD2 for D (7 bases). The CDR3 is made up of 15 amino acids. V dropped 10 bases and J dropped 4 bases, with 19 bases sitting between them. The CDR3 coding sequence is TGTGCCACCGCCTCCGGGGGGCGGGGCACCGGGGAGCTGTTTTTT. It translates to CATASGGRGTGELFF.

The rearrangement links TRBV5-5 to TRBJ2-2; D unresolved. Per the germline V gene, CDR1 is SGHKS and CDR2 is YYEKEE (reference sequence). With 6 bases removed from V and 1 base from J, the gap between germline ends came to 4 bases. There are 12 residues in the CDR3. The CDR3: CASIMNTGELFF. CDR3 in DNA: TGTGCCAGCATCATGAACACCGGGGAGCTGTTTTTT.

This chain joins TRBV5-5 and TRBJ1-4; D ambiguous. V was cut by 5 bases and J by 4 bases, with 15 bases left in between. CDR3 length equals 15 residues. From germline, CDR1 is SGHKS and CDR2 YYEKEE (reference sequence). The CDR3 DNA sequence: TGTGCCAGCAGGAAGATGTCGGCGGTTAATGAAAAACTGTTTTTT. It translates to CASRKMSAVNEKLFF.

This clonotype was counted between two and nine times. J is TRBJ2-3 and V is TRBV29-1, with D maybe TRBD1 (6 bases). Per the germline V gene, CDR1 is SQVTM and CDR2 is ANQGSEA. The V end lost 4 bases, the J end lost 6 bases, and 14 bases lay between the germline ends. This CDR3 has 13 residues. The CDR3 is CSVADSNTDTQYF. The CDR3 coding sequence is TGCAGCGTTGCGGACAGCAACACGGATACGCAGTATTTT.

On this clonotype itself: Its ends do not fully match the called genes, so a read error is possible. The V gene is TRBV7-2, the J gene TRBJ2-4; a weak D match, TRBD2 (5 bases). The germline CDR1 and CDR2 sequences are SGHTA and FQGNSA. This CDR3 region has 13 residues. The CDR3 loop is CASGPLAKSIQYF. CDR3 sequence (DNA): TGTGCCAGCGGGCCCCTAGCCAAAAGCATTCAGTACTTC.

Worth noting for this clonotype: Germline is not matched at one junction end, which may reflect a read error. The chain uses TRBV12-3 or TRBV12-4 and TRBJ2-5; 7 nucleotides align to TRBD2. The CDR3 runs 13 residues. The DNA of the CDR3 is TGTGACAGCAGTTTTGGGGGGGAAGAGACCCAGTACTTC. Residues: CDSSFGGEETQYF.

The CDR3, as DNA: TGCAGTGCTTTTACAGATATGAACACTGAAGCTTTCTTT. This codes for CSAFTDMNTEAFF. The genes are TRBV20-1 and TRBJ1-1; D call uncertain. The germline gives CDR1 DFQATT, CDR2 SNEGSKA (reference sequence). V was trimmed by 5 bases and J by 0 bases, leaving 10 bases between them. CDR3 length: 13 residues.